Here is one T cell receptor beta chain with its context. Its antigen is not known. The CDR3 consists of 13 residues. Trimming shortened V by 6 bases and J by 11 bases, and 14 bases separated the two germline ends. CDR1 and CDR2 from the germline V gene are MNHEY and SVGAGI. Time point specified: week 35, safety follow-up. A single vaccine dose contained 300 ug of mutant IDH1 20-mer peptide, and topical imiquimod was used with it. The donors had new WHO grade 3 or 4 astrocytomas; these were IDH1-mutant and ATRX-lost. These data belong to a study of a mutant IDH1 vaccine in newly diagnosed glioma. As for the study in general: Pretreatment consisted of radiotherapy, temozolomide, or both, with most receiving both. Study-wide results and caveats: Vaccine-induced responses were seen in about 95% of patients, spanning several MHC alleles.

Sequencing used immunoSEQ multiplex PCR; TCRdb keeps in-frame clones, though not all of them. This sample yields about 69,000 clones, of which around nine tenths are seen a single time; roughly 2% belongs to the top ten. The clonotype originates from a man aged 30-40 years with glioma. This sequence joins TRBV6-5 and TRBJ1-6; D is undetermined. The sample consisted of PBMCs, taken from a glioma patient whose treatment included an IDH1 peptide vaccine. The chain's CDR3 is CASSRTDGAPLHF. The CDR3 DNA reads as TGTGCCAGCAGCCGGACGGACGGGGCACCCCTCCACTTT.